Each of the 16 T cell receptor beta chains below was sequenced from the same sample in a study of CD8 T cells in ankylosing spondylitis. TCRdb reanalysed the 5' RACE reads using MiXCR and keeps one entry per CDR3 protein. The table lists some 150,000 distinct CDR3 sequences, around 45% of them singletons, with 12% to 15% in the top ten. Material: synovial fluid, either unsorted or a sorted T cell fraction (not recorded which). Receptors were obtained from a male donor with ankylosing spondylitis.

The gene calls are TRBV4-1 and TRBJ1-4, with D perhaps matching TRBD1 (5 bases). The CDR3 is 19 amino acids. Germline V CDR1 and CDR2: MGHRA, YSYEKL. Trimming left V 4 bases short and J 0 bases short, with 21 bases between. The chain's CDR3 is CASSPLFWARDATNEKLFF. Written as DNA, the CDR3 is TGCGCCAGCAGCCCCCTTTTTTGGGCCAGGGACGCAACTAATGAAAAACTGTTTTTT.

V and J are TRBV5-1 and TRBJ2-7, with 7 bases that match TRBD1. Germline CDR1 and CDR2: SGHRS and YFSETQ. The CDR3 extends over 15 amino acids. Unmatched junction bases numbered 13, after V lost 8 bases and J lost 2 bases. CDR3 in DNA: TGCGCCAGTAACCACCCGACAGGGATAACCTACGAGCAGTACTTC. Translated: CASNHPTGITYEQYF.

V usage is TRBV20-1 and J usage is TRBJ1-3; D gene uncertain. Trimming cost V 0 bases and J 2 bases, with 8 bases left between them. Germline V gene lookup returns CDR1 DFQATT and CDR2 SNEGSKA (reference sequence). The CDR3 loop spans 14 amino acids. The DNA of the CDR3 is TGCAGTGCTAGAGATGACCGACCTGGAAACACCATATATTTT. This codes for CSARDDRPGNTIYF.

The rearrangement uses TRBV5-1 and TRBJ2-1; TRBD2 agrees at 7 bases. Germline assignment: CDR1 SGHRS and CDR2 YFSETQ. V lost 2 bases, J lost 6 bases, and 11 bases stayed unmatched. There are 16 residues in the CDR3. CDR3 amino acids: CASSFSKLAYINEQFF. As DNA, the CDR3 is TGCGCCAGCAGCTTTAGTAAACTAGCGTACATCAATGAGCAGTTCTTC.

This clonotype was detected only a few times. V is TRBV10-3 and J is TRBJ2-7; D remains unclear. This CDR3 is 12 amino acids long. Per germline, CDR1 ENHRY and CDR2 SYGVKD. Trimming cost V 10 bases and J 2 bases, with 12 bases left between them. In DNA form, the CDR3 reads TGTGCCACAGCGACCCACACCTACGAGCAGTACTTC. Its translation is CATATHTYEQYF.

This clonotype was picked up many times. J is TRBJ2-5 and V is TRBV2; the D gene could be TRBD1 or TRBD2 (5 bases each). The CDR3 covers 15 residues. Germline CDR1 reads SNHLY; CDR2 reads FYNNEI. With 1 base removed from V and 2 bases from J, the gap between germline ends came to 11 bases. CDR3 sequence: CASSEGPGPQETQYF. The CDR3 DNA sequence: TGTGCCAGCAGTGAAGGGCCGGGGCCGCAAGAGACCCAGTACTTC.

The chain recombines TRBV28 with TRBJ1-1; D call uncertain. V gave up 4 bases and J gave up 10 bases, with 16 bases separating them. The CDR3 consists of 13 residues. Germline V gives CDR1 MDHEN, CDR2 SYDVKM. CDR3 nucleotide sequence: TGTGCCAGCAGTTCTACTCGGCCGACTAGAGCTTTCTTT. It yields the protein CASSSTRPTRAFF.

The rearrangement uses TRBV29-1 and TRBJ1-1; D is perhaps TRBD1 (6 bases). The CDR3 contains 12 residues. Trimming took 7 bases from V and 4 from J, leaving 13 bases between them. The germline V gene has CDR1 SQVTM and CDR2 ANQGSEA. Here the CDR3 reads CSDFRGFTEAFF. CDR3 DNA sequence: TGCAGCGATTTCAGGGGTTTCACTGAAGCTTTCTTT. The complete variable domain, with remaining parts taken from reference TRBV29-1 and TRBJ1-1, reads SAVISQKPSRDICQRGTSLTIQCQVDSQVTMMFWYRQQPGQSLTLIATANQGSEATYESGFVIDKFPISRPNLTFSTLTVSNMSPEDSSIYLCSDFRGFTEAFFGQGTRLTVV.

This clonotype was recorded many times. V gene TRBV12-3 or TRBV12-4 combines with J gene TRBJ1-5; no definite D call. The CDR3 sequence is 14 residues long. Trimming stripped 2 bases from V and 7 bases from J, with 12 bases between. The CDR3 spells CASSLWVLGQPQHF. DNA for the CDR3: TGTGCCAGCAGTTTATGGGTTTTGGGGCAGCCCCAGCATTTT.

This chain joins TRBV7-9 and TRBJ2-7; 8 positions agree with TRBD1. Germline CDR1 is SEHNR and CDR2 is FQNEAQ (reference sequence). V was clipped by 6 bases and J by 1 base; unmatched bases: 14. The length of the CDR3 is 17 residues. CDR3 region: CASSLVGGTGFSYEQYF. The CDR3, as DNA: TGTGCCAGCAGTCTAGTAGGAGGGACAGGATTTTCCTACGAGCAGTACTTC.

The chain carries TRBV6-5 and TRBJ1-6; D not resolved. The CDR3 contains 15 residues. The germline V gene encodes CDR1 MNHEY and CDR2 SVGAGI. V lost 1 base and J lost 9, with 13 bases in between. The CDR3 sequence is CASSYWPKGVSPLHF. The CDR3 DNA sequence: TGTGCCAGCAGTTACTGGCCCAAGGGCGTTTCACCCCTCCACTTT.

The rearrangement uses TRBV18 and TRBJ1-5, with 10 positions matching TRBD1. Trimming removed 8 bases from V and 2 bases from J; junction bases left unmatched: 9. The CDR3 is 16 amino acids. Germline CDR1 is KGHSH and CDR2 is LQKENI. The CDR3 loop reads CASATDRGRGNQPQHF. The CDR3 DNA reads as TGTGCCAGCGCGACCGACAGGGGGCGAGGCAATCAGCCCCAGCATTTT.

In this sample, this clonotype turned up a few times. CDR3 sequence reads: CASSPGTQPQHF. The DNA of the CDR3 is TGTGCCAGCAGCCCAGGGACTCAGCCCCAGCATTTT. The chain carries TRBV7-2 and TRBJ1-5, with D perhaps TRBD1 (5 bases). This CDR3 is built from 12 residues. V gave up 5 bases and J gave up 6 bases, with 8 bases separating them. CDR1 SGHTA and CDR2 FQGNSA come from the germline V gene.

V is TRBV30 and J is TRBJ1-2; maybe TRBD1 (5 bases). Germline V gene data show CDR1 as GTSNPN and CDR2 as SVGIG (reference sequence). The CDR3 spans 18 residues. Trimming stripped 2 bases from V and 4 bases from J, with 26 bases between. CDR3 DNA: TGTGCCTGGAGTCGTGGTTTTTGGGGGACGGGGCCGTCCTATGGCTACACCTTC. The encoded protein is CAWSRGFWGTGPSYGYTF.

This clonotype was seen only a few times. The chain joins TRBV6-4 to TRBJ2-2, with no clear D. The germline CDR1 and CDR2 sequences are MRHNA and SNTAGT. CDR3 length: 14 amino acids. V lost 4 bases and J 3 bases, leaving 9 bases between the germline ends. The CDR3: CASSGHTDTGELFF. The CDR3 nucleotides read TGTGCCAGCAGTGGCCACACAGACACCGGGGAGCTGTTTTTT.

The J gene is TRBJ1-2, the V gene TRBV29-1; 9 bases are a match to TRBD1. The V gene's germline CDR1 is SQVTM and CDR2 ANQGSEA. V gave up 7 bases and J gave up 6 bases; unmatched junction bases: 3. This CDR3 spans 11 amino acids. CDR3 region: CSAWTGDGYTF. CDR3 coding DNA: TGCAGCGCTTGGACAGGGGATGGCTACACCTTC.